A single sample is the source of the 26 T cell receptor beta chains below, sequenced in a study of patients and donors after allogeneic stem cell transplantation. A single record per CDR3 protein comes from TCRdb applying MiXCR to the RT-PCR reads. This sample has 410,000 or so distinct CDR3 sequences; approximately 16% occur once, and the top ten carry less than 8.5%. The sample consisted of blood, either unsorted or a sorted T cell fraction (not recorded which). The receptors come from a human donor who was either an allogeneic HSCT recipient or a stem cell or donor lymphocyte infusion donor (not recorded which). It is not recorded whose cells these are; they may come from a transplant donor.

This clonotype was detected only a few times. The V gene is TRBV24-1, the J gene TRBJ2-3; tentatively, D is TRBD2 (6 bases). The germline gives CDR1 KGHDR, CDR2 SFDVKD. This CDR3 has 16 residues. V dropped 4 bases and J dropped 2 bases, with 15 bases sitting between them. CDR3 protein: CATSDISAGNTDTQYF. CDR3 sequence (DNA): TGTGCCACCAGTGACATCTCTGCGGGGAACACAGATACGCAGTATTTT.

The chain joins TRBV7-3 to TRBJ1-1, with a tentative D call TRBD1 (5 bases). CDR3 length equals 13 residues. V lost 6 bases to trimming and J lost 7 bases, with 15 bases between them. Looked up from germline, CDR1 is SGHTA and CDR2 is FQGTGA. CDR3 coding DNA: TGTGCCAGCAGTGTAGCCCCCAGGGATGAAGCTTTCTTT. This codes for CASSVAPRDEAFF.

This clonotype turned up a few times. This sequence joins TRBV27 and TRBJ1-3; tentative D call: TRBD1 (5 bases). V lost 3 bases, J lost 4 bases, and 10 bases lay in between. The germline CDR1 and CDR2 sequences are MNHEY and SMNVEV (reference sequence). The length of the CDR3 is 14 residues. The DNA for the CDR3 is TGTGCCAGCAGTTTCGGGGCTGACGGAAACACCATATATTTT. Amino acid sequence: CASSFGADGNTIYF.

This clonotype was picked up a small number of times. The chain carries TRBV5-1 and TRBJ2-2; D is uncertain. Germline-derived CDR1 and CDR2 are SGHRS and YFSETQ. The CDR3 consists of 16 residues. V shed 0 bases and J shed 0 bases, with 9 bases lying between them. The CDR3 protein is CASSLVVQPNTGELFF. CDR3 bases: TGCGCCAGCAGCTTGGTGGTACAGCCGAACACCGGGGAGCTGTTTTTT.

V usage is TRBV29-1 and J usage is TRBJ2-6, with D possibly being TRBD1 (5 bases). CDR3 length equals 14 residues. Germline assignment: CDR1 SQVTM and CDR2 ANQGSEA. With 7 bases removed from V and 0 bases from J, the gap between germline ends came to 10 bases. The CDR3 DNA follows: TGCAGCGCTAAAGACAGCTCTGGGGCCAACGTCCTGACTTTC. Translated, it gives CSAKDSSGANVLTF.

The V and J genes are TRBV6-1 and TRBJ1-2; no clear D. The CDR3 is 15 residues long. The germline gives CDR1 MNHNS, CDR2 SASEGT. V lost 0 bases to trimming and J lost 5 bases, with 13 bases between them. This CDR3 is CASSEALRPLYGYTF. The CDR3 DNA sequence: TGTGCCAGCAGTGAAGCCCTACGTCCCCTATATGGCTACACCTTC.

This clonotype was picked up a small number of times. The rearrangement joins TRBV29-1 to TRBJ1-1, with D tentatively TRBD1 (5 bases). Germline CDR1 is SQVTM and CDR2 is ANQGSEA. V was clipped by 5 bases and J by 4 bases, with 8 bases between them. The CDR3 sequence is 11 residues long. The CDR3 is CSVWGSTEAFF. The CDR3 nucleotides are TGCAGCGTTTGGGGGAGCACTGAAGCTTTCTTT. Combining the CDR3 with reference TRBV29-1 and TRBJ1-1 gives the whole variable domain SAVISQKPSRDICQRGTSLTIQCQVDSQVTMMFWYRQQPGQSLTLIATANQGSEATYESGFVIDKFPISRPNLTFSTLTVSNMSPEDSSIYLCSVWGSTEAFFGQGTRLTVV.

The chain carries TRBV7-8 and TRBJ1-4; TRBD1 matches at 8 bases. CDR3 length: 14 residues. From germline, CDR1 is SGHVS and CDR2 FQNEAQ. The J segment lost 8 bases and the V segment lost 1 base, leaving 3 bases of the junction unmatched. The CDR3 loop reads CASSLGGDREKLFF. For the CDR3, the DNA is TGTGCCAGCAGCTTAGGGGGGGACAGGGAAAAACTGTTTTTT.

This clonotype was observed a few times. The chain joins TRBV20-1 to TRBJ2-5; the match to TRBD2 covers 9 bases. V shed 6 bases, J shed 6 bases, and the junction held 20 bases outside the gene matches. The CDR3 contains 17 residues. Per germline, CDR1 DFQATT and CDR2 SNEGSKA (reference sequence). The CDR3 sequence is CSAPRASGVLKRKTQYF. DNA of the CDR3: TGCAGTGCCCCCCGGGCTAGCGGGGTCCTAAAGCGGAAGACCCAGTACTTC.

This chain uses TRBV7-2 with TRBJ2-3, with a tentative D call TRBD2 (6 bases). Germline assignment: CDR1 SGHTA and CDR2 FQGNSA. The CDR3 consists of 14 residues. V was pared by 3 bases and J by 3 bases, with 10 bases between. CDR3 coding DNA: TGTGCCAGCAGCTTTGCGCTAGCGACAGATACGCAGTATTTT. Protein: CASSFALATDTQYF.

This clonotype was detected a few times. This rearrangement joins TRBV6-2 or TRBV6-3 to TRBJ1-5; 9 bases align to TRBD1. The germline gives CDR1 MNHEY, CDR2 SVGEGT. This CDR3 has 15 amino acids. With V trimmed by 6 bases and J by 4 bases, 7 bases remained unmatched. The CDR3 region is CASSRDRVGNQPQHF. CDR3 coding DNA: TGTGCCAGCAGCCGGGACAGGGTAGGAAATCAGCCCCAGCATTTT.

The V call is TRBV29-1, the J call TRBJ1-2, with unresolved D. V lost 6 bases, J lost 8 bases, and 25 bases lay in between. Germline V gene data show CDR1 as SQVTM and CDR2 as ANQGSEA. The CDR3 sequence is 15 residues long. The DNA of the CDR3 is TGCAGCGTCCCCTACCTCGGTGGGTCCGGTATAGGCTACACCTTC. This gives the protein CSVPYLGGSGIGYTF.

The rearrangement joins TRBV4-3 to TRBJ1-1, with D perhaps TRBD1 (5 bases). Trimming pared 0 bases from V and 3 bases from J, leaving 11 bases between. This CDR3 spans 15 amino acids. Germline-derived CDR1 and CDR2 are LGHNA and YSLEER. The CDR3 protein is CASSQDGGGYTEAFF. The CDR3, as DNA: TGCGCCAGCAGCCAAGATGGGGGGGGATACACTGAAGCTTTCTTT.

The chain employs TRBV20-1 and TRBJ2-7; tentatively, D is TRBD2 (5 bases). V dropped 6 bases and J dropped 0 bases, with 12 bases sitting between them. CDR1 is DFQATT and CDR2 is SNEGSKA in the germline V gene (reference sequence). The CDR3 is 13 amino acids. CDR3 sequence (DNA): TGCAGTGCGGACTCTGACGGCTCCTACGAGCAGTACTTC. It yields the protein CSADSDGSYEQYF.

The chain joins TRBV6-2 or TRBV6-3 to TRBJ1-6, with 8 bases matching TRBD1. V dropped 6 bases and J dropped 10; count of bases not matched to a gene: 5. Per the germline V gene, CDR1 is MNHEY and CDR2 is SVGEGT. The CDR3 has 13 residues. CDR3 nucleotides: TGTGCCAGCAGCCGACAGGGGTTCTCACCCCTCCACTTT. Translation gives CASSRQGFSPLHF.

This clonotype has just a few counts. The V gene is TRBV7-2, the J gene TRBJ1-2; the D gene is possibly TRBD1 (6 bases). The CDR3 runs 12 residues. The germline V gene encodes CDR1 SGHTA and CDR2 FQGNSA. Trimming left V 8 bases short and J 4 bases short, with 11 bases between. The CDR3 sequence is CASGQPGYGYTF. Written as DNA, the CDR3 is TGTGCCAGCGGACAGCCGGGCTATGGCTACACCTTC.

The V gene is TRBV20-1, the J gene TRBJ1-1; TRBD1 matches at 8 bases. J gave up 10 bases and V 3 bases, and 10 bases lay outside the gene matches. Looked up from germline, CDR1 is DFQATT and CDR2 is SNEGSKA (reference sequence). The CDR3 runs to 13 residues. CDR3: CSASPTGAVLAFF. The CDR3 DNA is TGCAGTGCTAGCCCGACAGGGGCGGTCTTAGCTTTCTTT.

The rearrangement joins TRBV7-8 to TRBJ1-5; weak D call: TRBD1 (5 bases). This CDR3 has 12 amino acids. Trimming took 2 bases from V and 8 from J, leaving 7 bases between them. CDR1 is SGHVS and CDR2 is FQNEAQ in the germline V gene. CDR3 amino acids: CASSLSGKPQHF. The CDR3 coding sequence is TGTGCCAGCAGCTTATCAGGGAAGCCCCAGCATTTT.

This clonotype was detected a few times. The chain couples TRBV12-3 or TRBV12-4 to TRBJ2-7; D is uncertain. This CDR3 is 10 amino acids long. The ends were cut back, 8 bases at V and 6 bases at J, with 8 bases in the middle. The CDR3 here is CASAIREQYF. The DNA for the CDR3 is TGTGCCAGCGCTATTCGCGAGCAGTACTTC.

The V and J genes are TRBV27 and TRBJ1-5; D is ambiguous. V was shortened by 6 bases and J by 9 bases, with 6 bases between the two germline ends. CDR3 length: 10 amino acids. Germline V lookup: CDR1 MNHEY, CDR2 SMNVEV (reference sequence). Written as DNA, the CDR3 is TGTGCCAGCAGCCGATGGCCCCAGCATTTT. It encodes CASSRWPQHF.

A few counts support this clonotype. The DNA for the CDR3 is TGTGCCAGCAGTACGTACGGCAGGAAGCCCCAGCATTTT. This translates into CASSTYGRKPQHF. The chain couples TRBV27 to TRBJ1-5; D not resolved. V was trimmed by 5 bases and J by 8 bases, leaving 13 bases between them. CDR1 and CDR2 (germline): MNHEY, SMNVEV (reference sequence). The CDR3 length is 13 residues.

This clonotype was found many times. The chain couples TRBV15 to TRBJ2-2; D possibly uses TRBD1 or TRBD2 (6 bases each). V was cut by 0 bases and J by 7 bases, with 9 bases left in between. Germline V CDR1 and CDR2: LNHNV, YYDKDF (reference sequence). The CDR3 is 14 amino acids. The CDR3 region is CATSRDKGGGELFF. CDR3 DNA: TGTGCCACCAGCAGAGATAAGGGGGGCGGGGAGCTGTTTTTT.

This clonotype has just a few counts. The chain is built from TRBV28 and TRBJ2-5, with a tentative D call TRBD1 (5 bases). Trimming took 5 bases from V and 2 from J, leaving 9 bases between them. CDR1 is MDHEN, CDR2 SYDVKM, per germline. This CDR3 has 13 residues. For the CDR3, the DNA is TGTGCCAGCAGTCAAGACAGACAAGAGACCCAGTACTTC. Protein product: CASSQDRQETQYF. Supplemented by reference TRBV28 and TRBJ2-5, the full variable domain reads DVKVTQSSRYLVKRTGEKVFLECVQDMDHENMFWYRQDPGLGLRLIYFSYDVKMKEKGDIPEGYSVSREKKERFSLILESASTNQTSMYLCASSQDRQETQYFGPGTRLLVL.

This clonotype was observed many times. V and J are TRBV12-3 or TRBV12-4 and TRBJ1-4; a possible D gene is TRBD1 (5 bases). This CDR3 contains 15 residues. The ends were cut back, 7 bases at V and 4 bases at J, with 16 bases in the middle. The CDR3 spells CASTPSRANNEKLFF. CDR3 in DNA: TGTGCCAGCACCCCTTCCAGGGCAAATAATGAAAAACTGTTTTTT.

This clonotype was recorded at least ten times. This chain connects TRBV6-1 to TRBJ2-4; 9 bases are shared with TRBD1. Germline-derived CDR1 and CDR2 are MNHNS and SASEGT. This CDR3 has 18 amino acids. The junction had 8 bases not matched to a gene; V was cut back by 2 bases and J by 0 bases. The CDR3 is CASSERQGVMLAKNIQYF. Written as DNA, the CDR3 is TGTGCCAGCAGTGAAAGACAGGGGGTGATGCTAGCCAAAAACATTCAGTACTTC.

This clonotype was seen only a few times. CDR3 amino acids: CASSLNPNQPQHF. CDR3 nucleotide sequence: TGTGCCAGCAGCTTAAACCCGAATCAGCCCCAGCATTTT. This chain joins TRBV7-3 and TRBJ1-5; D is undetermined. The CDR3 extends over 13 amino acids. V shed 1 base and J shed 4 bases, with 5 bases lying between them. In germline, CDR1 is SGHTA, CDR2 FQGTGA.